Listed below are T cell receptor beta chains from one sample, sequenced in a study of radiotherapy plus CTLA-4 blockade in lung cancer. Repertoires were generated with immunoSEQ multiplex PCR, while TCRdb's copy carries only in-frame clones and drops some. The table has 40,000 to 45,000 clones, around 75% seen once; the top ten hold 9.8%. The sample here was peripheral blood, taken from a patient treated with radiotherapy plus ipilimumab. The receptors come from a human donor with non-small cell lung cancer who had stable disease on radiotherapy plus ipilimumab. The CDR3 runs from the conserved cysteine through the conserved F or W. Each record gives: CDR3 DNA, CDR3 protein, J gene, clone size, V gene, CDR3 length, D gene. The D gene is left open where the match is weak. Rows may omit the clone size; those that give it use once, few, many or a size class.

cdr3_nt: TGTGCCAGCAGTCAACTAGGGGGTGATCAGCCCCAGCATTTT
cdr3_aa: CASSQLGGDQPQHF
j_call: TRBJ1-5
clone_size: NA
v_call: TRBV5-6
cdr3_length: 14
d_call: NA

cdr3_nt: TGCGCCAGCTATCCGGGGGGATTAGGCAATGAGCAGTTCTTC
cdr3_aa: CASYPGGLGNEQFF
j_call: TRBJ2-1
clone_size: once
v_call: TRBV5-1
cdr3_length: 14
d_call: TRBD2

cdr3_nt: TGTGCCAGCAGCCGGCGCCGGACAGAATCCTACAATGAGCAGTTCTTC
cdr3_aa: CASSRRRTESYNEQFF
j_call: TRBJ2-1
clone_size: NA
v_call: TRBV7-9
cdr3_length: 16
d_call: NA

cdr3_nt: TGTGCCAGCAGCCCATTGGGCGTAGCGCAGCCCCAGCATTTT
cdr3_aa: CASSPLGVAQPQHF
j_call: TRBJ1-5
clone_size: NA
v_call: TRBV5-8
cdr3_length: 14
d_call: NA

cdr3_nt: TGTGCCAGCAGCTTGCAGGGGCCGACAGATACGCAGTATTTT
cdr3_aa: CASSLQGPTDTQYF
j_call: TRBJ2-3
clone_size: NA
v_call: TRBV13
cdr3_length: 14
d_call: NA

cdr3_nt: TGTGCCAGCAGCTTAACAGGGACCCTCTCCTACAATGAGCAGTTCTTC
cdr3_aa: CASSLTGTLSYNEQFF
j_call: TRBJ2-1
clone_size: NA
v_call: TRBV7-2
cdr3_length: 16
d_call: NA

cdr3_nt: TGTGCCAGCAGCTTCTTAACCGGACTAGCGGGGTCTAGCACAGATACGCAGTATTTT
cdr3_aa: CASSFLTGLAGSSTDTQYF
j_call: TRBJ2-3
clone_size: NA
v_call: TRBV13
cdr3_length: 19
d_call: TRBD2

cdr3_nt: TGTGCCAGCAGTAAGACGACAGGGGTTGATACGCAGTATTTT
cdr3_aa: CASSKTTGVDTQYF
j_call: TRBJ2-3
clone_size: NA
v_call: TRBV7-3
cdr3_length: 14
d_call: TRBD1

cdr3_nt: TGTGCCAGTCTGCCGCGGGGGGGGCCCAACACCGGGGAGCTGTTTTTT
cdr3_aa: CASLPRGGPNTGELFF
j_call: TRBJ2-2
clone_size: NA
v_call: TRBV7-2
cdr3_length: 16
d_call: TRBD2

cdr3_nt: TGTGCCAGCAGCGACCCAAGCGGGGGGGCGGAGGATGAGCAGTTCTTC
cdr3_aa: CASSDPSGGAEDEQFF
j_call: TRBJ2-1
clone_size: NA
v_call: TRBV2
cdr3_length: 16
d_call: TRBD2

cdr3_nt: TGCGCCAGCAGCTTGGAGGGTACAGGGGAATATGAAAAACTGTTTTTT
cdr3_aa: CASSLEGTGEYEKLFF
j_call: TRBJ1-4
clone_size: few
v_call: TRBV5-1
cdr3_length: 16
d_call: TRBD1

cdr3_nt: TGTGCCAGCAGCGCTGACGGGGGGCTTTCACCCCTCCACTTT
cdr3_aa: CASSADGGLSPLHF
j_call: TRBJ1-6
clone_size: once
v_call: TRBV27
cdr3_length: 14
d_call: NA

cdr3_nt: TGTGCCAGCAGGCACAGGGACAGGGCCCAACAGCAGTTCTTC
cdr3_aa: CASRHRDRAQQQFF
j_call: TRBJ2-1
clone_size: NA
v_call: TRBV2
cdr3_length: 14
d_call: TRBD1

cdr3_nt: TGTGCCAGCAGCGCCAGGGCGTTGAACACTGAAGCTTTCTTT
cdr3_aa: CASSARALNTEAFF
j_call: TRBJ1-1
clone_size: NA
v_call: TRBV9
cdr3_length: 14
d_call: NA

cdr3_nt: TGCAGTGCTGGGAGAGGTACGCAGTATTTT
cdr3_aa: CSAGRGTQYF
j_call: TRBJ2-3
clone_size: NA
v_call: TRBV20-1
cdr3_length: 10
d_call: NA

cdr3_nt: TGTGCCAGCAGCACAGTACAGGGTTCCGTCTCTGGAAACACCATATATTTT
cdr3_aa: CASSTVQGSVSGNTIYF
j_call: TRBJ1-3
clone_size: NA
v_call: TRBV5-5
cdr3_length: 17
d_call: NA

cdr3_nt: TGTGCCAGCAGCTTGTCTCAGGGAAGCTCCTACAATGAGCAGTTCTTC
cdr3_aa: CASSLSQGSSYNEQFF
j_call: TRBJ2-1
clone_size: NA
v_call: TRBV7-6
cdr3_length: 16
d_call: NA

cdr3_nt: TGTGCCAGCAGTGAACAATATACGGGACAGTTCTACGAGCAGTACTTC
cdr3_aa: CASSEQYTGQFYEQYF
j_call: TRBJ2-7
clone_size: NA
v_call: TRBV6-1
cdr3_length: 16
d_call: TRBD1

cdr3_nt: TGTGCCAGCTCACCCCTAGATGACGGCACCGGGGAGCTGTTTTTT
cdr3_aa: CASSPLDDGTGELFF
j_call: TRBJ2-2
clone_size: NA
v_call: TRBV18
cdr3_length: 15
d_call: NA

cdr3_nt: TGTGCCTGGATGCCAGGATCTGAGTATGGCTACACCTTC
cdr3_aa: CAWMPGSEYGYTF
j_call: TRBJ1-2
clone_size: NA
v_call: TRBV30
cdr3_length: 13
d_call: NA

cdr3_nt: TGTGCCAGCTCACCAAGACAGCTGCCTACCGGGGAGCTGTTTTTT
cdr3_aa: CASSPRQLPTGELFF
j_call: TRBJ2-2
clone_size: NA
v_call: TRBV18
cdr3_length: 15
d_call: NA

cdr3_nt: TGTGCCAGCAGTGAAAGCAGGGGGATTTCAGATACGCAGTATTTT
cdr3_aa: CASSESRGISDTQYF
j_call: TRBJ2-3
clone_size: NA
v_call: TRBV6-1
cdr3_length: 15
d_call: TRBD1

cdr3_nt: TGTGCCAGCCGATCGGGGGGGAGCACAGATACGCAGTATTTT
cdr3_aa: CASRSGGSTDTQYF
j_call: TRBJ2-3
clone_size: NA
v_call: TRBV2
cdr3_length: 14
d_call: TRBD2

cdr3_nt: TGTGCCAGCAGTATGGTCCTTTTGGGGAGTCAGCCCCAGCATTTT
cdr3_aa: CASSMVLLGSQPQHF
j_call: TRBJ1-5
clone_size: NA
v_call: TRBV6-1
cdr3_length: 15
d_call: NA

cdr3_nt: TGTGCCAGCAGCTTAGCTACAGGGGCAAGCAATCAGCCCCAGCATTTT
cdr3_aa: CASSLATGASNQPQHF
j_call: TRBJ1-5
clone_size: NA
v_call: TRBV7-6
cdr3_length: 16
d_call: TRBD1

cdr3_nt: TGTGCCAGCCACAGGGGAGAAAATTCACCCCTCCACTTT
cdr3_aa: CASHRGENSPLHF
j_call: TRBJ1-6
clone_size: NA
v_call: TRBV21-1
cdr3_length: 13
d_call: NA

cdr3_nt: TGTGCCAGCAGACGAGACAGGGCGAACTATGGCTACACCTTC
cdr3_aa: CASRRDRANYGYTF
j_call: TRBJ1-2
clone_size: NA
v_call: TRBV7-9
cdr3_length: 14
d_call: TRBD1

cdr3_nt: TGCGCCAGCAGCTTGGGATCAGCGAGCACAGATACGCAGTATTTT
cdr3_aa: CASSLGSASTDTQYF
j_call: TRBJ2-3
clone_size: few
v_call: TRBV5-1
cdr3_length: 15
d_call: NA